Listed below are T cell receptor beta chains from one sample, sequenced in a study of neurological immune-mediated disorders. TCRdb called the 5' RACE reads again in MiXCR, with one record for every CDR3 protein. The table records roughly 98,000 distinct CDR3 sequences, about 13% of them present only once. The sample taken for sequencing was PBMCs. These receptors were taken from a female donor with HTLV-1-associated myelopathy (HAM/TSP). Both conserved end residues are part of each CDR3. A D gene is named only where the DNA matches it firmly. For some rows the clone size is stated as once, few or many, or as a class when expanded; others skip it.

V	size	J	length	D	DNA	CDR3
TRBV6-5	many	TRBJ2-5	13	NA	TGTGCCAGCAGTTACTCGTCAACCGGGGCCCAGTACTTC	CASSYSSTGAQYF
TRBV10-3	many	TRBJ2-7	14	TRBD2	TGTGCCATCAGTTCGACTAGCGGCTCCTACGAGCAGTACTTC	CAISSTSGSYEQYF
TRBV24-1	many	TRBJ2-3	13	TRBD1	TGTGCCATCTTCGACAGGGTCACAGATACGCAGTATTTT	CAIFDRVTDTQYF
TRBV5-1	many	TRBJ2-7	17	TRBD2	TGCGCCAGCAGCGCCCGGACTAGCGGGGGGAACTCCTACGAGCAGTACTTC	CASSARTSGGNSYEQYF
TRBV28	NA	TRBJ1-2	12	NA	TGTGCCAGAAGCTTACCGGGACAAAACTACACCTTC	CARSLPGQNYTF
TRBV28	few	TRBJ2-7	15	TRBD1	TGTGCCAGCAGTTTACAACAGGGGGTGACCTACGAGCAGTACTTC	CASSLQQGVTYEQYF
TRBV4-1	NA	TRBJ1-4	16	TRBD1	TGCGCCAGCAGCGAAGGACCGGGACAGGGGAATGAAAAACTGTTTTTT	CASSEGPGQGNEKLFF
TRBV20-1	many	TRBJ1-6	15	NA	TGCAGTGCTAGACGGGGGGACGGGAAAAATTCACCCCTCCACTTT	CSARRGDGKNSPLHF
TRBV29-1	many	TRBJ2-3	15	NA	TGCAGCGTTGAAGACCTCACGGGGTACACAGATACGCAGTATTTT	CSVEDLTGYTDTQYF
TRBV5-1	many	TRBJ1-2	14	NA	TGCGCCAGCAAACCGTCAACGGTAGACTATGGCTACACCTTC	CASKPSTVDYGYTF
TRBV6-2/TRBV6-3	many	TRBJ2-1	14	NA	TGTGCCAGCAGTACCTCCTTCAGAGACAATGAGCAGTTCTTC	CASSTSFRDNEQFF
TRBV20-1	many	TRBJ2-3	17	TRBD1	TGCAGTGCTAGAGATTCGTTCGGACAGGGGGCCACAGATACGCAGTATTTT	CSARDSFGQGATDTQYF
TRBV7-2	NA	TRBJ2-1	15	TRBD2	TGTGCCAGCAGCCCGCGCCCTAGCGGGGGCTTTGAGCAGTTCTTC	CASSPRPSGGFEQFF
TRBV24-1	many	TRBJ2-5	15	TRBD2	TGTGCCACCAGTTTCAGCGGGGGGGCAGGGGAGACCCAGTACTTC	CATSFSGGAGETQYF
TRBV7-7	many	TRBJ2-2	14	NA	TGTGCTAGCAGCTCCGGGTCCGGCACCGGGGAGCTGTTTTTT	CASSSGSGTGELFF
TRBV6-6	NA	TRBJ2-2	16	NA	TGTGCCAGCAGTCTACAGGGAGGATCGAACACCGGGGAGCTGTTTTTT	CASSLQGGSNTGELFF
TRBV20-1	many	TRBJ2-7	16	TRBD2	TGCAGTGCTAGACCACATAGCGGGGGGGCCTTCCACGAGCAGTACTTC	CSARPHSGGAFHEQYF
TRBV5-1	many	TRBJ2-2	18	NA	TGCGCCAGCAGCAAGCCCACCGCTGGGTCCGCGAACACCGGGGAGCTGTTTTTT	CASSKPTAGSANTGELFF
TRBV11-2	many	TRBJ2-7	17	NA	TGTGCCAGCAGCCCGCCAACTCTGGGACACTCGTCCTACGAGCAGTACTTC	CASSPPTLGHSSYEQYF
TRBV5-1	many	TRBJ1-1	15	TRBD1	TGCGCCAGCAGCCCCAGGGGGGCGCCGAACACTGAAGCTTTCTTT	CASSPRGAPNTEAFF
TRBV12-3/TRBV12-4	many	TRBJ2-7	14	TRBD1	TGTGCCAGCAGTTTTGCGGACAGGGGTGGCGAGCAGTACTTC	CASSFADRGGEQYF
TRBV29-1	many	TRBJ2-3	14	NA	TGCAGCGTTGCCGACAGGGGAGGGCCAGATACGCAGTATTTT	CSVADRGGPDTQYF
TRBV12-3/TRBV12-4	many	TRBJ1-2	14	TRBD1	TGTGCCAGCAGTTTTGGGACAGGGAACTATGGCTACACCTTC	CASSFGTGNYGYTF
TRBV10-3	many	TRBJ2-7	16	TRBD1	TGTGCCATCAGTGAGACAGGGGTCGGCCCACTTGACGAGCAGTACTTC	CAISETGVGPLDEQYF
TRBV7-9	many	TRBJ2-7	15	TRBD2	TGTGCCAGCAGCTTAACCCAGGGAGGGAGCGGCGAGCAGTACTTC	CASSLTQGGSGEQYF
TRBV12-3/TRBV12-4	many	TRBJ1-2	16	TRBD1	TGTGCCAGCAGTTTTAGGAACAGGGGGGCTAACTATGGCTACACCTTC	CASSFRNRGANYGYTF
TRBV5-1	many	TRBJ2-3	15	NA	TGCGCCAGCAGCTTGGCGGGACTCCGCACAGATACGCAGTATTTT	CASSLAGLRTDTQYF
TRBV12-3/TRBV12-4	many	TRBJ1-1	11	NA	TGTGCCAGCAGTTCGAGCACTGAAGCTTTCTTT	CASSSSTEAFF
TRBV19	many	TRBJ2-5	15	TRBD1	TGTGCCAGTAGATACACAGGGGAAGGCCAAGAGACCCAGTACTTC	CASRYTGEGQETQYF
TRBV4-1	NA	TRBJ2-7	16	NA	TGCGCCAGCAGCCAAGCGATGGGATACAGCTCCTACGAGCAGTACTTC	CASSQAMGYSSYEQYF
TRBV28	many	TRBJ2-1	14	NA	TGTGCCAGCAGTTTATTGCCCGCCGACAATGAGCAGTTCTTC	CASSLLPADNEQFF
TRBV20-1	many	TRBJ2-3	20	TRBD2	TGCAGTGCTAGCGGGCTCACTAGCGGGGGGCCCTACCAGACCACAGATACGCAGTATTTT	CSASGLTSGGPYQTTDTQYF
TRBV5-6	many	TRBJ2-7	12	NA	TGTGCCAGCAGCTTGCAACTCTACGAGCAGTACTTC	CASSLQLYEQYF
TRBV29-1	many	TRBJ1-1	13	TRBD1	TGCAGCGGCCGACAGGGGATGAACACTGAAGCTTTCTTT	CSGRQGMNTEAFF
TRBV5-1	NA	TRBJ2-1	12	NA	TGCGCCAGCAGCTTGACAGACAATGAGCAGTTCTTC	CASSLTDNEQFF
TRBV5-5	many	TRBJ2-3	12	NA	TGTGCCAGCAGCTTGTTCACAGATACGCAGTATTTT	CASSLFTDTQYF